These 5 T cell receptor beta chains share one sample of origin, sequenced in a study of blood T cell repertoires in COVID-19. Repertoires were generated with immunoSEQ multiplex PCR, while TCRdb's copy carries only in-frame clones and drops some. In the table there are roughly 100,000 clones, 90% to 95% of which are singletons. Sequenced: peripheral blood. All receptors derive from a human donor in a cohort sampled during active COVID-19.

The chain has TRBV7-9 and TRBJ2-1; TRBD2 matches at 10 bases. The germline CDR1 and CDR2 sequences are SEHNR and FQNEAQ (reference sequence). Trimming at V came to 6 bases and at J to 4 bases, leaving 3 bases not matched to a gene. The length of the CDR3 is 14 residues. The DNA of the CDR3 is TGTGCCAGCAGAGCGGGAGGGGAATACAATGAGCAGTTCTTC. The encoded protein is CASRAGGEYNEQFF.

V usage is TRBV18 and J usage is TRBJ1-5; 9 positions match TRBD1. V trimming: 5 bases; J trimming: 4 bases; junction bases outside the gene matches: 6. Looked up from germline, CDR1 is KGHSH and CDR2 is LQKENI. This CDR3 is built from 15 residues. CDR3 sequence: CASSTGQGLNQPQHF. CDR3 sequence (DNA): TGTGCCAGCTCAACAGGACAGGGGCTGAATCAGCCCCAGCATTTT.

This chain links TRBV10-2 with TRBJ1-5; TRBD1 is a possible D gene (5 bases). V gave up 7 bases and J gave up 7 bases, with 14 bases separating them. Germline V lookup: CDR1 WSHSY, CDR2 SAAADI. The CDR3 spans 13 residues. The CDR3 here is CASTEQGWQPQHF. The CDR3 DNA sequence: TGCGCCAGCACGGAGCAGGGATGGCAGCCCCAGCATTTT.

This chain connects TRBV5-5 to TRBJ1-3; a possible D gene is TRBD1 (6 bases). The germline V gene has CDR1 SGHKS and CDR2 YYEKEE (reference sequence). CDR3 size: 16 residues. Trimming took 1 base from V and 0 from J, leaving 11 bases between them. CDR3 amino acids: CASSLLTGYSGNTIYF. The CDR3 DNA reads as TGTGCCAGCAGCTTGTTGACAGGCTACTCTGGAAACACCATATATTTT.

The chain combines TRBV9 with TRBJ2-5, with D maybe TRBD2 (5 bases). Germline V gene sequence: CDR1 SGDLS, CDR2 YYNGEE. V was cut by 0 bases and J by 0 bases, with 9 bases left in between. The CDR3 is 15 amino acids. The CDR3 loop reads CASSVDKGDQETQYF. The CDR3 DNA sequence: TGTGCCAGCAGCGTAGACAAGGGAGACCAAGAGACCCAGTACTTC.